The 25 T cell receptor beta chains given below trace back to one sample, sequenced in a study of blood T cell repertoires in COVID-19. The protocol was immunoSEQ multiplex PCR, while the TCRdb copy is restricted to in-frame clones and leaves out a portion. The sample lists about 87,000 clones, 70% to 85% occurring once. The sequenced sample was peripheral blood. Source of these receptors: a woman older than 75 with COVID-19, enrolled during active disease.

The CDR3 region is CASSEDSSYGYTF. CDR3 DNA sequence: TGTGCCAGCAGTGAAGACAGCTCCTATGGCTACACCTTC. The chain joins TRBV6-1 to TRBJ1-2; the D is unclear. Germline CDR1 and CDR2: MNHNS and SASEGT. There are 13 residues in the CDR3. Trimming stripped 1 base from V and 4 bases from J, with 7 bases between.

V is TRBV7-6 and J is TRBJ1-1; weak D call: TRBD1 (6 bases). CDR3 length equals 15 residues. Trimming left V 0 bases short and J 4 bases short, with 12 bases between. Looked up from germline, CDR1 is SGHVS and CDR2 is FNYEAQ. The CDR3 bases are TGTGCCAGCAGCTTAGCCCCACAGGGTATCACTGAAGCTTTCTTT. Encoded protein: CASSLAPQGITEAFF. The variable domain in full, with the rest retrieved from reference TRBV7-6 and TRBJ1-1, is GAGVSQSPRYKVTKRGQDVALRCDPISGHVSLYWYRQALGQGPEFLTYFNYEAQQDKSGLPNDRFSAERPEGSISTLTIQRTEQRDSAMYRCASSLAPQGITEAFFGQGTRLTVV.

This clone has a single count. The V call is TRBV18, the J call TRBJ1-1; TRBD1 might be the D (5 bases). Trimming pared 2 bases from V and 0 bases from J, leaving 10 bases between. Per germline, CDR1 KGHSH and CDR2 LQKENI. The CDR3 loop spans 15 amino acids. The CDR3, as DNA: TGTGCCAGCTCACCATGGCGGGGCATGAACACTGAAGCTTTCTTT. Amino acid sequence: CASSPWRGMNTEAFF.

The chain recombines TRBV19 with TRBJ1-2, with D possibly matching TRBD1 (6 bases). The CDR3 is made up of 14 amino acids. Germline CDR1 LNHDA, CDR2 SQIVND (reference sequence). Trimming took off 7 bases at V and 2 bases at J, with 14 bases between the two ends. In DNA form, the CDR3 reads TGTGCCAGTAATTCCGAGGGGGGGAACTATGGCTACACCTTC. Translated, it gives CASNSEGGNYGYTF.

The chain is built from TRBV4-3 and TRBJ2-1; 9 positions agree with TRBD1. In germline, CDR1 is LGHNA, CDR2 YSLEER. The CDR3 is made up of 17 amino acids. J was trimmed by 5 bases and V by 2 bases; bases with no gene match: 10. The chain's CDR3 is CASSQLVTGTGNNEQFF. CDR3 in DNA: TGCGCCAGCAGCCAACTGGTCACTGGGACAGGGAACAATGAGCAGTTCTTC.

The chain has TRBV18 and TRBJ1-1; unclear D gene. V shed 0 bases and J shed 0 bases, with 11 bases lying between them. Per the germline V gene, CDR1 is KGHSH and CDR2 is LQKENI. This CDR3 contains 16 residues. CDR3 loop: CASSPPAAALNTEAFF. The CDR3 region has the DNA TGTGCCAGCTCACCACCCGCGGCAGCTTTGAACACTGAAGCTTTCTTT. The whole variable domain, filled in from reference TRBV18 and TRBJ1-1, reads NAGVMQNPRHLVRRRGQEARLRCSPMKGHSHVYWYRQLPEEGLKFMVYLQKENIIDESGMPKERFSAEFPKEGPSILRIQQVVRGDSAAYFCASSPPAAALNTEAFFGQGTRLTVV.

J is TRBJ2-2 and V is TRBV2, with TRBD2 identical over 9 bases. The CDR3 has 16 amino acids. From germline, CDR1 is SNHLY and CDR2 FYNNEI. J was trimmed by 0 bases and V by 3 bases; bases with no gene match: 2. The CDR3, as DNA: TGTGCCAGCAGTGAGGCGGGAGGGTCGAACACCGGGGAGCTGTTTTTT. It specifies CASSEAGGSNTGELFF. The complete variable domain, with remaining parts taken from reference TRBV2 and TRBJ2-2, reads EPEVTQTPSHQVTQMGQEVILRCVPISNHLYFYWYRQILGQKVEFLVSFYNNEISEKSEIFDDQFSVERPDGSNFTLKIRSTKLEDSAMYFCASSEAGGSNTGELFFGEGSRLTVL.

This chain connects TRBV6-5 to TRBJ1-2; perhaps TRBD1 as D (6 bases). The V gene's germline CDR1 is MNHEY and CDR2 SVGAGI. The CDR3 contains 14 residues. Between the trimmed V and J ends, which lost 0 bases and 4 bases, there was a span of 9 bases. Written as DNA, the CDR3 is TGTGCCAGCAGTTACTCTGGACAGATCTATGGCTACACCTTC. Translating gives CASSYSGQIYGYTF.

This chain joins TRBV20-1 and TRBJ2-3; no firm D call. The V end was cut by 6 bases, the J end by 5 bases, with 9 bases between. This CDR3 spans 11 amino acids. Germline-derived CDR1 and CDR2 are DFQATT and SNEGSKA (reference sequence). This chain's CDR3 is CSARLQDTQYF. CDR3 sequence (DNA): TGCAGTGCCCGACTGCAAGATACGCAGTATTTT.

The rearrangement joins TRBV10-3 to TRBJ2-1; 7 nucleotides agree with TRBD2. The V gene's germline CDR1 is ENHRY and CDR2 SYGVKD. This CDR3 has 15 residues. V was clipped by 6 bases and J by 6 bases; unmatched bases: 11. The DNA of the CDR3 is TGTGCCATCAGCGTACTAGCGTCGCAAGGCAATGAGCAGTTCTTC. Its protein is CAISVLASQGNEQFF.

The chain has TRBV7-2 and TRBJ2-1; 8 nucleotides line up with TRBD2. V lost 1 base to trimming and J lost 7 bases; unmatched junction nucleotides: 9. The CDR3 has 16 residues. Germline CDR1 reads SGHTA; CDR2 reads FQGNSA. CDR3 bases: TGTGCCAGCAGCTTAGAGGTCGGGGGGGCTCTTAATGAGCAGTTCTTC. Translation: CASSLEVGGALNEQFF.

The CDR3 reads CASSELWGTAYEQYF. The CDR3 coding sequence is TGTGCCAGCAGCGAGTTGTGGGGGACAGCCTACGAGCAGTACTTC. The gene calls are TRBV6-6 and TRBJ2-7, with 7 nucleotides matching TRBD1. This CDR3 contains 15 residues. Looked up from germline, CDR1 is MNHNY and CDR2 is SVGAGI (reference sequence). With V trimmed by 6 bases and J by 2 bases, 10 bases remained unmatched.

The CDR3 DNA reads TGCGCCAGCAGTTCCGGGACTAGCAACCGAGGCACAGATACGCAGTATTTT. The encoded protein is CASSSGTSNRGTDTQYF. This chain connects TRBV5-1 to TRBJ2-3; 9 nucleotides align to TRBD2. Per the germline V gene, CDR1 is SGHRS and CDR2 is YFSETQ. There are 17 residues in the CDR3. Losses at the gene ends were 5 bases for V and 1 base for J; bases not matched to a gene: 11.

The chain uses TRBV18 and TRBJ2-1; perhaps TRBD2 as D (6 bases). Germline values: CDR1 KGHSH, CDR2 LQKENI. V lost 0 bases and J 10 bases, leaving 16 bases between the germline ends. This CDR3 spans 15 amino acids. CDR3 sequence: CASSPPGLPDGEQFF. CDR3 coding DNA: TGTGCCAGCTCACCACCGGGACTGCCCGATGGGGAGCAGTTCTTC.

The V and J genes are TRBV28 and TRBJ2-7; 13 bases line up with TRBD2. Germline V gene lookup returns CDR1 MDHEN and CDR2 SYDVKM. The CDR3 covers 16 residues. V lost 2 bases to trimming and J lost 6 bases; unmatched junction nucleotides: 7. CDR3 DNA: TGTGCCAGCAGTTTAGGTGCGGGACTAGCGGGATCCGAGCAGTACTTC. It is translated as CASSLGAGLAGSEQYF.

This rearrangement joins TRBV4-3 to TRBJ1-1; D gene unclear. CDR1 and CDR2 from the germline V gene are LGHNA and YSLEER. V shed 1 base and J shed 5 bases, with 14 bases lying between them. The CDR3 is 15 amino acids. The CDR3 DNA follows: TGCGCCAGCAGCCAAGTTGTTGGGCCATCGACTGAAGCTTTCTTT. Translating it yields CASSQVVGPSTEAFF.

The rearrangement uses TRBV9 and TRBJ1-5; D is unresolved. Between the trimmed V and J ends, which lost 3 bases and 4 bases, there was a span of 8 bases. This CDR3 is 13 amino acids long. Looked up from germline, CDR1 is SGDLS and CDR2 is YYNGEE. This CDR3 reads CASSAVTNQPQHF. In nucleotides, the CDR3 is TGTGCCAGCAGCGCAGTAACAAATCAGCCCCAGCATTTT.

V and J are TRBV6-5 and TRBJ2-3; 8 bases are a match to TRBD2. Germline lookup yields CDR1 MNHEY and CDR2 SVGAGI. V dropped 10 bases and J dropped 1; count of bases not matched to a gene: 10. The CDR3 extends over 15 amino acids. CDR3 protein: CANTDPGLGTDTQYF. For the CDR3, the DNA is TGTGCCAACACCGACCCGGGACTAGGCACAGATACGCAGTATTTT.

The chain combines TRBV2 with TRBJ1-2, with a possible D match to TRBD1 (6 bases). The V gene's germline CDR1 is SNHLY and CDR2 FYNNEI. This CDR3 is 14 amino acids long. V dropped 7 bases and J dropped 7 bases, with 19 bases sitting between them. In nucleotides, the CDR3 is TGTGCCAGCACCACGATGACAGGAGGTTCTGGCTACACCTTC. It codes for CASTTMTGGSGYTF.

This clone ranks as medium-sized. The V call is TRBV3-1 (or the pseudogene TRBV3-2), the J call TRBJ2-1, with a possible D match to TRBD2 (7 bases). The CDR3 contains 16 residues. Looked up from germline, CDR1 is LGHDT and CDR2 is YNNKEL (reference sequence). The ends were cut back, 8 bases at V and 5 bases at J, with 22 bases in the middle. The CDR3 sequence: CASGFLRGGPDNEQFF. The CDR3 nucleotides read TGTGCCAGCGGATTTTTGAGGGGGGGCCCGGACAATGAGCAGTTCTTC.

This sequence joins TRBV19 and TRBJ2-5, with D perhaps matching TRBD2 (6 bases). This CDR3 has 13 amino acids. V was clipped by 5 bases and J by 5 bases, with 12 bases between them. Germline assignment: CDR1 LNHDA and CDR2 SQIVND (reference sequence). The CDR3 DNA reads TGTGCCAGTAGTTCCACTAGCTCTGAGACCCAGTACTTC. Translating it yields CASSSTSSETQYF.

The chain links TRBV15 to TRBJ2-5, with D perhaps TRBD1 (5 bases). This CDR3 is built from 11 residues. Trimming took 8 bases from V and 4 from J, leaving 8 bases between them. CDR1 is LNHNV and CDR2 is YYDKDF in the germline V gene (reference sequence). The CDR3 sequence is CATQQGETQYF. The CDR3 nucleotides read TGTGCCACCCAGCAGGGAGAGACCCAGTACTTC.

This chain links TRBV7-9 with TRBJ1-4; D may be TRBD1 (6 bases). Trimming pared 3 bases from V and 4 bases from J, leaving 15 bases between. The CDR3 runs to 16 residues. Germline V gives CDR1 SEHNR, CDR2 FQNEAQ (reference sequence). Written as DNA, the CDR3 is TGTGCCAGCAGCTTGAATACAGGGACCCATAATGAAAAACTGTTTTTT. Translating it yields CASSLNTGTHNEKLFF.

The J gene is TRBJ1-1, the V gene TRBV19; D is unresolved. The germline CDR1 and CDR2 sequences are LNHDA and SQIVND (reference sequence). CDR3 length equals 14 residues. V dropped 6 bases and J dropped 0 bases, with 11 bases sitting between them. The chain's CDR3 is CASRSWPLNTEAFF. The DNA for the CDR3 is TGTGCCAGTAGGTCGTGGCCGTTGAACACTGAAGCTTTCTTT.

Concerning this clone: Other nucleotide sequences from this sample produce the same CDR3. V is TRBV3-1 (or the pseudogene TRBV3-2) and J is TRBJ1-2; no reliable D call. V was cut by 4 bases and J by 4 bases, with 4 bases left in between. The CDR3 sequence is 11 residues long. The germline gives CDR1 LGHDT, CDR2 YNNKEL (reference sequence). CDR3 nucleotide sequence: TGTGCCAGCAGCCGAGGCTATGGCTACACCTTC. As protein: CASSRGYGYTF.